Listed here are 20 T cell receptor beta chains from one sample, sequenced in a study of CD8 T cells in ankylosing spondylitis. TCRdb re-called the 5' RACE reads with MiXCR, one entry per CDR3 protein. The sample yields fewer than 35,000 distinct CDR3 sequences, 13% to 15% seen once. The specimen sequenced was blood. Receptors were obtained from a male donor with ankylosing spondylitis or in good health (not recorded which).

The gene calls are TRBV29-1 and TRBJ1-1; D is possibly TRBD1 (6 bases). Germline CDR1 is SQVTM and CDR2 is ANQGSEA. The CDR3 consists of 13 residues. Trimming removed 5 bases at V and 2 bases at J, with 12 bases between. CDR3 protein: CSVRGAGNTEAFF. CDR3 DNA: TGCAGCGTTAGGGGGGCAGGAAACACTGAAGCTTTCTTT.

The CDR3 DNA reads as TGTGCCAGCAAGGGTCGGGGGTCGTGGACCGGGGAGCTGTTTTTT. This codes for CASKGRGSWTGELFF. The chain joins TRBV27 to TRBJ2-2, with D possibly being TRBD2 (6 bases). CDR3 length: 15 amino acids. The germline V gene encodes CDR1 MNHEY and CDR2 SMNVEV (reference sequence). Trimming cost V 7 bases and J 5 bases, with 17 bases left between them.

In this sample, this clonotype turned up a few times. The J gene is TRBJ2-1, the V gene TRBV9; no reliable D call. Deletions cut 2 bases from V and 10 bases from J, with 10 bases between. Germline CDR1 reads SGDLS; CDR2 reads YYNGEE. The CDR3 extends over 12 amino acids. The CDR3 bases are TGTGCCAGCAGCGTTCGAGACACCGAGCAGTTCTTC. Its protein product is CASSVRDTEQFF.

The chain combines TRBV20-1 with TRBJ2-1, with 9 bases identical to TRBD2. The CDR3 runs to 14 residues. Losses at the gene ends were 5 bases for V and 4 bases for J; bases not matched to a gene: 6. Germline V gene data show CDR1 as DFQATT and CDR2 as SNEGSKA (reference sequence). The DNA for the CDR3 is TGCAGTGCTGGACTGACTAGCGGATACAATGAGCAGTTCTTC. It specifies CSAGLTSGYNEQFF.

The chain couples TRBV5-5 to TRBJ2-3, with 7 bases matching TRBD2. The V and J ends lost 7 bases and 2 bases, in that order; junction bases with no gene match: 7. The V gene's germline CDR1 is SGHKS and CDR2 YYEKEE (reference sequence). This CDR3 is built from 14 residues. The CDR3: CASAPGLLTDTQYF. CDR3 coding DNA: TGTGCCAGCGCCCCGGGACTACTCACAGATACGCAGTATTTT.

This clonotype turned up a few times. The chain carries TRBV5-5 and TRBJ2-7; D unclear. The germline gives CDR1 SGHKS, CDR2 YYEKEE (reference sequence). Trimming stripped 0 bases from V and 3 bases from J, with 10 bases between. This CDR3 spans 14 amino acids. As DNA, the CDR3 is TGTGCCAGCAGCTTGGCGGGCCGCAGCTACGAGCAGTACGTC. As protein: CASSLAGRSYEQYV.

This clonotype was picked up a small number of times. The rearrangement joins TRBV4-3 to TRBJ1-1; D may be TRBD1 (6 bases). V was clipped by 0 bases and J by 4 bases, with 12 bases between them. This CDR3 is 15 amino acids long. CDR1 is LGHNA and CDR2 is YSLEER in the germline V gene. The CDR3 loop reads CASSQENRALTEAFF. DNA of the CDR3: TGCGCCAGCAGCCAAGAGAACAGGGCGCTCACTGAAGCTTTCTTT.

Only a few counts were recorded for this clonotype. The V gene is TRBV29-1, the J gene TRBJ2-2, with D possibly matching TRBD2 (5 bases). The CDR3 is made up of 13 amino acids. In germline, CDR1 is SQVTM, CDR2 ANQGSEA. V gave up 2 bases and J gave up 6 bases, with 10 bases separating them. The CDR3 region has the DNA TGCAGCGTTGAACCCACTAGGGCCGGGGAGCTGTTTTTT. The encoded protein is CSVEPTRAGELFF.

V gene TRBV20-1 combines with J gene TRBJ1-1, with 7 bases identical to TRBD1. In germline, CDR1 is DFQATT, CDR2 SNEGSKA (reference sequence). The length of the CDR3 is 14 residues. J was trimmed by 0 bases and V by 2 bases; bases with no gene match: 3. CDR3 sequence reads: CSARRQGVNTEAFF. The CDR3 DNA reads TGCAGTGCTAGAAGACAGGGAGTGAACACTGAAGCTTTCTTT.

The genes are TRBV29-1 and TRBJ2-5, with 12 bases identical to TRBD2. This CDR3 is built from 14 residues. The V gene's germline CDR1 is SQVTM and CDR2 ANQGSEA. The V gene end was trimmed by 4 bases and the J gene end by 7 bases; junction bases not matched to a gene: 7. The CDR3 DNA reads TGCAGCGTTGTTCTAGCGGGGGGGCCGGGGACCCAGTACTTC. Encoded protein: CSVVLAGGPGTQYF. The whole variable domain, filled in from reference TRBV29-1 and TRBJ2-5, reads SAVISQKPSRDICQRGTSLTIQCQVDSQVTMMFWYRQQPGQSLTLIATANQGSEATYESGFVIDKFPISRPNLTFSTLTVSNMSPEDSSIYLCSVVLAGGPGTQYFGPGTRLLVL.

This sequence joins TRBV28 and TRBJ2-5, with D unresolved. The V gene lost 5 bases and the J gene lost 3 bases, with 16 bases spanning the gap. CDR1 is MDHEN and CDR2 is SYDVKM in the germline V gene. This CDR3 comprises 15 residues. The CDR3 coding sequence is TGTGCCAGCAGTCCCCTCTTAGGGAACAAAGAGACCCAGTACTTC. Translated: CASSPLLGNKETQYF.

This clonotype was picked up many times. Its ends do not fully match the called genes, so a read error is possible. The chain recombines TRBV10-3 with TRBJ2-2; D gene ambiguous. The CDR3 runs 16 residues. Germline V gene sequence: CDR1 ENHRY, CDR2 SYGVKD. CDR3 DNA: TGTGCCACCAGTGAGTCGTTGACACTTAGCACCGGGGAGCTGTTTTTT. Protein: CATSESLTLSTGELFF.

The sample holds a few counts of this clonotype. J is TRBJ1-3 and V is TRBV4-3; the D is unclear. The germline CDR1 and CDR2 sequences are LGHNA and YSLEER. This CDR3 region has 16 residues. Trimming stripped 4 bases from V and 4 bases from J, with 17 bases between. The CDR3: CASSLSGSAYGNTIYF. CDR3 in DNA: TGCGCCAGCAGCCTTTCCGGGTCGGCTTACGGAAACACCATATATTTT.

This clonotype appeared a few times. The J gene is TRBJ2-5, the V gene TRBV7-2; 7 nucleotides agree with TRBD2. The V and J ends lost 5 bases and 13 bases, in that order; junction bases with no gene match: 7. The CDR3 is 11 residues long. The germline CDR1 and CDR2 sequences are SGHTA and FQGNSA. As DNA, the CDR3 is TGTGCCAGCAGCACCGGACTAGTGGGGTACTTC. It encodes CASSTGLVGYF.

This rearrangement joins TRBV23-1 to TRBJ1-1; D not certain. TRBV23-1 is given ORF status, its function remaining uncertain. V lost 6 bases and J lost 0, with 17 bases in between. The CDR3 length is 16 residues. CDR3 residues: CASSCIEGTLNTEAFF. In DNA form, the CDR3 reads TGCGCCAGCAGCTGCATAGAGGGAACCCTGAACACTGAAGCTTTCTTT.

J is TRBJ2-3 and V is TRBV7-8, with TRBD2 matching over 7 bases. J gave up 4 bases and V 5 bases, and 12 bases lay outside the gene matches. The CDR3 contains 16 residues. Germline V gene data show CDR1 as SGHVS and CDR2 as FQNEAQ. The CDR3 loop is CASSTRLARGADTQYF. CDR3 DNA: TGTGCCAGCAGCACGCGACTAGCCCGGGGGGCAGATACGCAGTATTTT.

This clonotype was recorded a few times. The chain uses TRBV7-9 and TRBJ2-1; D is perhaps TRBD2 (6 bases). The CDR3 sequence is 17 residues long. Germline CDR1 reads SEHNR; CDR2 reads FQNEAQ (reference sequence). The V end was cut by 5 bases, the J end by 1 base, with 18 bases between. The DNA of the CDR3 is TGTGCCAGCAGCCCGTCCCGTAGCGGCAAATCCTACAATGAGCAGTTCTTC. The encoded protein is CASSPSRSGKSYNEQFF.

This clonotype came up many times. This chain connects TRBV27 to TRBJ1-4; D call uncertain. This CDR3 has 13 amino acids. Germline V CDR1 and CDR2: MNHEY, SMNVEV (reference sequence). V was clipped by 3 bases and J by 3 bases, with 5 bases between them. CDR3 bases: TGTGCCAGCAGTTTCCAGCCTAATGAAAAACTGTTTTTT. It is translated as CASSFQPNEKLFF.

The chain uses TRBV7-2 and TRBJ1-2; a weak D match, TRBD1 (5 bases). The CDR3 totals 15 residues. Trimming took 3 bases from V and 6 from J, leaving 17 bases between them. Germline CDR1 and CDR2: SGHTA and FQGNSA. CDR3 DNA sequence: TGTGCCAGCAGCTTGATGGCAGGGATTAATGATGGCTACACCTTC. Translating it yields CASSLMAGINDGYTF.

The chain combines TRBV27 with TRBJ2-3; 7 positions agree with TRBD1. The CDR3 totals 13 residues. With 7 bases clipped from V and 6 bases from J, the junction kept 7 bases outside the gene matches. Germline V lookup: CDR1 MNHEY, CDR2 SMNVEV (reference sequence). For the CDR3, the DNA is TGTGCCAGCATGTTAAGGGGGCTTGATACGCAGTATTTT. It encodes CASMLRGLDTQYF.